This TCR beta chain was found in a study of blood T cell repertoires in COVID-19 (dated by TCRdb to 2018 to 2021). Describing the broader study: The collaborator samples originated in the United States, Italy and Spain and spanned the acute and convalescent phases of COVID-19. A freely available public database, intended as a resource for researchers studying the immune response to SARS-CoV-2, is where the repertoires were released. A de-identified subject ID, COVID-19 status, age in years and sex were almost always included in the sample metadata. The samples were drawn from the first 160 participants of the ongoing ImmuneRACE study and from 950 to 1,500 subjects provided by 6 global collaborators. The material from the prospective study consisted of cDNA or gDNA derived from T cells, B-cell-depleted T cells, or PBMCs. HLA class I and class II types, where available, came from metadata supplied by the sample provider rather than from assay-based typing. Deeply sampled blood TCRbeta repertoires from subjects exposed to, actively infected with, or recovered from COVID-19 were included in the dataset. Results and caveats for the whole study, not just this receptor: The amount of clinical and demographic metadata varied by source and participant and was provided uncurated.

TCRbeta CDR3 regions were amplified from genomic DNA using the immunoSEQ Assay, a bias-controlled multiplex PCR. Processing in the source paper ran as follows. The number of nucleated cells in each sample was estimated by amplification of reference gene primers within the assay. Sequence reads were collapsed and filtered to measure the absolute abundance of every unique TCRbeta CDR3 rearrangement. For each sample, productive Simpson clonality was calculated as the square root of Simpson's diversity index over productive rearrangements. What TCRdb holds here is the immuneACCESS table cut down to in-frame rearrangements. Part of the clones is not present; checked against another copy, under half of the missing clones reflect an unresolved V gene, and the others are unexplained. V and J calls and clone size follow that table, whereas D and trimming were derived from the DNA. The sample has tens of thousands of clones on record, 85% to 90% of them singletons. Clones ranked in the top ten supply 1% of the sample.

Trimming takes 1 base off V and 3 bases off J; junction bases not matched to a gene: 6. CDR1 and CDR2 were assigned from the germline V gene (reference sequence) as SEHNR and FQNEAQ. The cysteine opens and the phenylalanine closes a CDR3 of 15 amino acids. Solely the CDR3 DNA is kept, with 45 bases framed from the first base. Whole blood was collected in K2EDTA tubes by collaborating institutions according to the institutions' own protocols. For TCRbeta analysis, collaborator samples were shipped as frozen whole blood, as isolated PBMCs, or as DNA extracted from either sample type. A note on this clone: No antigen is known for it. There are no base qualities to consult, and no much larger clone falls within one base.

The rearranged segments are TRBV7-9 and TRBJ2-7; 7 central bases correspond to TRBD2. Sequencing was performed on peripheral blood. This sequence originates from an older man with acute or convalescent COVID-19. The nucleotide sequence is given as TGTGCCAGCAGCTTAGTTCCAGCGGGAAACTACGAGCAGTACTTC. Its translation is CASSLVPAGNYEQYF.